The clone carrying this TCR beta chain has a count of ten or more. Its target is not known. The sample comes from a study of CD8+CD57+ T cells in acquired aplastic anemia. Template material for TCR beta VDJ and CDR3 profiling consisted of genomic DNA. TCRdb passed the reads through MiXCR, listing each CDR3 protein once. The table has 150,000 or so distinct CDR3 sequences, 48% seen once. The sequenced patients had an expansion of CD8+CD57+ cells seen by flow cytometry. Every one of the patients had aplastic anemia (severe, acquired). Study conclusions and caveats: Common to patients and controls were approximately 30 CD8+ CDR3 sequences.

J gave up 2 bases and V 2 bases, and 7 bases lay outside the gene matches. The CDR3 runs to 16 residues. The germline V gene encodes CDR1 MNHEY and CDR2 SVGEGT. The receptor was isolated from a human donor with aplastic anemia. This rearrangement joins TRBV6-2 or TRBV6-3 to TRBJ2-7, with 9 positions matching TRBD2. The sample consisted of sorted CD4+, CD8+, or CD8+CD57+ T cells (not recorded which) from PBMCs. For the CDR3, the DNA is TGTGCCAGCAGTTACGAACTAGCGGGCAGCACCTACGAGCAGTACTTC. Residues: CASSYELAGSTYEQYF.